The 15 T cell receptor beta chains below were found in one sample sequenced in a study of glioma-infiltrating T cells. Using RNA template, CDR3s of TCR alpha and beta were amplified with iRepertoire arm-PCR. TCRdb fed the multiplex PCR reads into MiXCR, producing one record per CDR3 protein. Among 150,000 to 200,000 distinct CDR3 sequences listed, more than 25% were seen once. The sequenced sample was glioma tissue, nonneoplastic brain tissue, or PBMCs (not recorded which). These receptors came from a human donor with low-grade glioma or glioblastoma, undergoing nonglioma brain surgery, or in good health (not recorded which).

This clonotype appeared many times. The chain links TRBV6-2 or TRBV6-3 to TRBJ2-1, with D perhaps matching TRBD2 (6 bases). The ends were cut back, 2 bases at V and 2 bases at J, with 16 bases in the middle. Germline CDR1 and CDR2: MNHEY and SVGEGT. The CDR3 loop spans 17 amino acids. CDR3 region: CASSYNRGGAAYNEQFF. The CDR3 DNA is TGTGCCAGCAGTTACAATCGGGGCGGGGCCGCCTACAATGAGCAGTTCTTC.

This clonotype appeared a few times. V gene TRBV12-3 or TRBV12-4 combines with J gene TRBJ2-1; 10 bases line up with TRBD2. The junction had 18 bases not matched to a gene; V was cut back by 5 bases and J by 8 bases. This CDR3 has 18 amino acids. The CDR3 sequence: CASSTSRPSGRGADEQFF. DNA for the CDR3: TGTGCCAGCAGTACAAGCCGTCCTAGCGGGAGAGGGGCAGATGAGCAGTTCTTC.

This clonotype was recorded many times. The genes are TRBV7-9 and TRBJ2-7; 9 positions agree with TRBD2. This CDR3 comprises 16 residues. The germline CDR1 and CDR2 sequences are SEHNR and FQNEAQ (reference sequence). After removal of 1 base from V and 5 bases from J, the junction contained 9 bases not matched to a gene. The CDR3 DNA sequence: TGTGCCAGCAGCTTAGGGATTAGCGGGAGCTTCCACGAGCAGTACTTC. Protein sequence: CASSLGISGSFHEQYF. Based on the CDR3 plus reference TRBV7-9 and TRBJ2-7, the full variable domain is DTGVSQNPRHKITKRGQNVTFRCDPISEHNRLYWYRQTLGQGPEFLTYFQNEAQLEKSRLLSDRFSAERPKGSFSTLEIQRTEQGDSAMYLCASSLGISGSFHEQYFGPGTRLTVT.

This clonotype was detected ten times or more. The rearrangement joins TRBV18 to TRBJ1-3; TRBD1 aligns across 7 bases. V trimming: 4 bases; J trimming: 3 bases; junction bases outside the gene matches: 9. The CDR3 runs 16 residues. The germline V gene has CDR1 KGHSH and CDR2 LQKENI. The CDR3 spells CASSLGTAMNGNTIYF. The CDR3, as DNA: TGTGCCAGCTCACTAGGGACAGCCATGAATGGAAACACCATATATTTT.

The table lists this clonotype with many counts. The CDR3 loop reads CASSRGQGAWQPQHF. The CDR3 DNA is TGTGCCAGCTCCCGGGGGCAGGGGGCATGGCAGCCCCAGCATTTT. V gene TRBV18 combines with J gene TRBJ1-5, with 8 bases matching TRBD1. Trimming removed 6 bases from V and 7 bases from J; junction bases left unmatched: 11. CDR3 length equals 15 residues. CDR1 KGHSH and CDR2 LQKENI come from the germline V gene.

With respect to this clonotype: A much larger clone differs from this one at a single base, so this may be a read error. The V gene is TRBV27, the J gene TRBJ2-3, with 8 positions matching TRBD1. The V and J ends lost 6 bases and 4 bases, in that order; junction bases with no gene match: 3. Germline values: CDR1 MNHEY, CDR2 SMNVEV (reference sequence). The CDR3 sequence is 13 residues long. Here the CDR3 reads CASRAGGSDTQYF. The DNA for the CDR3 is TGTGCCAGCAGGGCAGGGGGCTCAGATACGCAGTATTTT.

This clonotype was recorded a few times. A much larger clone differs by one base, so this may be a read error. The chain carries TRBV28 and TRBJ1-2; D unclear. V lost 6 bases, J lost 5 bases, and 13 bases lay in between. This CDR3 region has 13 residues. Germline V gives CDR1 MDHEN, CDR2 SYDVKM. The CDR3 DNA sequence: TGTGCCAGCAGCCATAAAGGGTCTTATGGCTACACCTTC. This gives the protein CASSHKGSYGYTF.

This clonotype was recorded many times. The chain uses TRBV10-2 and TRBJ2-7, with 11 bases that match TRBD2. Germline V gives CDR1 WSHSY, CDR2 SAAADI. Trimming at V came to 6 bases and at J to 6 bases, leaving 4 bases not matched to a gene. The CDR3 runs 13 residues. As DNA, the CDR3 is TGCGCCAGCAGACCCGGACTAGCGGGCGAGCAGTACTTC. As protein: CASRPGLAGEQYF.

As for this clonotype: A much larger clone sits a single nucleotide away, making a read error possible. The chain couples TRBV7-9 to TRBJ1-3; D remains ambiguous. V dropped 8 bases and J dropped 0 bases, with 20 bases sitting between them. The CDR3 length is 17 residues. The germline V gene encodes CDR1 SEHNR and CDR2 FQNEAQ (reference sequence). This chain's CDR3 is CASRAGNQALSGNTIYF. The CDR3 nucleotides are TGTGCCAGCCGCGCCGGGAACCAGGCCCTCTCTGGAAACACCATATATTTT.

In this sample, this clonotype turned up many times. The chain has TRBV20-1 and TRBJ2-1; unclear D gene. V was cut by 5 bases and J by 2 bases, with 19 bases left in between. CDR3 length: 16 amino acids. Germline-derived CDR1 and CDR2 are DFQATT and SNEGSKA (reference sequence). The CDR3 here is CSAQKPWGYTYNEQFF. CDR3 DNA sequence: TGCAGTGCTCAAAAACCCTGGGGTTATACCTACAATGAGCAGTTCTTC.

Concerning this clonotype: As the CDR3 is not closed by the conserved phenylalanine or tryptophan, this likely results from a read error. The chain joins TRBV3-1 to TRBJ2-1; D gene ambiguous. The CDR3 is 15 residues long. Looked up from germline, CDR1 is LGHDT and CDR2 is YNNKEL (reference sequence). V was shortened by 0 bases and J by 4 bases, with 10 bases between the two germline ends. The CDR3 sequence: CASSQDQENYNEQFL. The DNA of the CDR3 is TGTGCCAGCAGCCAAGATCAGGAGAATTACAATGAGCAGTTCCTC.

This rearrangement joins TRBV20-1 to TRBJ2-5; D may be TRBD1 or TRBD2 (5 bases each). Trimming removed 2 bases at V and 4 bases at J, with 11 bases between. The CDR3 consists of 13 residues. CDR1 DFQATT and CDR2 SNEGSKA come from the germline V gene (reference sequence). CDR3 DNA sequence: TGCAGTGCTAGACCAGTAGGGACAGAGACCCAGTACTTC. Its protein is CSARPVGTETQYF.

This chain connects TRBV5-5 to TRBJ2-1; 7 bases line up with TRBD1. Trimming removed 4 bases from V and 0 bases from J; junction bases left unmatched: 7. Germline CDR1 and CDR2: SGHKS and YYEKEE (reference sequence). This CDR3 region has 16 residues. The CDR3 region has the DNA TGTGCCAGCAGCCAGACAGGGACAAGCTCCTACAATGAGCAGTTCTTC. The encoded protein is CASSQTGTSSYNEQFF.

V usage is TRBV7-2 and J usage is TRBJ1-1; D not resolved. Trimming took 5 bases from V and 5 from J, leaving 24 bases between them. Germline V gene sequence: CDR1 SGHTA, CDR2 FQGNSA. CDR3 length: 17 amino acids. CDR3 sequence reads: CASSRNAIGIAGTEAFF. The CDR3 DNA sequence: TGTGCCAGCAGCCGAAACGCAATTGGGATCGCGGGGACTGAAGCTTTCTTT. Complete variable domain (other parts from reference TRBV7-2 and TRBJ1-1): GAGVSQSPSNKVTEKGKDVELRCDPISGHTALYWYRQSLGQGLEFLIYFQGNSAPDKSGLPSDRFSAERTGGSVSTLTIQRTQQEDSAVYLCASSRNAIGIAGTEAFFGQGTRLTVV.

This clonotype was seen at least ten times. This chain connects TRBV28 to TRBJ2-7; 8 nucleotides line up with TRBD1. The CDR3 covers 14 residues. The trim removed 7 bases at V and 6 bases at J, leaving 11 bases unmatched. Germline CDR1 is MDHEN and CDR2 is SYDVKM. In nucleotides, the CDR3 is TGTGCCAGCACCGTCGCGGACAGGGTCGCCGAGCAGTACTTC. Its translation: CASTVADRVAEQYF.